Following are 14 T cell receptor beta chains from one sample sequenced in a study of early T cells in non-severe SARS-CoV-2 infection (dated by TCRdb to about 2021). Library generation was performed with 5' RACE. TCRdb shows the sequencer as NextSeq 500. TCRdb trimmed public reads at Q25 via fastp, called clones via MiXCR and kept in-frame beta chains. Records with the same CDR3 protein are collapsed into one entry carrying the most frequent genes and DNA. This sample gives tens of thousands of distinct CDR3 sequences in total; approximately 15% of them show up just once. Clones ranked in the top ten supply roughly 6.4% of the sample. The sample taken for sequencing was whole blood. These receptors were obtained from an adult who was a healthcare worker with PCR-confirmed SARS-CoV-2 infection or an uninfected control (not recorded which).

The chain links TRBV7-9 to TRBJ2-1; D is undetermined. The CDR3 totals 16 residues. V dropped 1 base and J dropped 5 bases, with 15 bases sitting between them. Germline V gene sequence: CDR1 SEHNR, CDR2 FQNEAQ (reference sequence). This CDR3 reads CASSLGPVTVDNEQFF. CDR3 sequence (DNA): TGTGCCAGCAGCTTAGGGCCGGTCACCGTTGACAATGAGCAGTTCTTC.

The CDR3 sequence is CASISISNQPQHF. In DNA form, the CDR3 reads TGTGCCAGCATATCCATTAGCAATCAGCCCCAGCATTTT. The rearrangement uses TRBV28 and TRBJ1-5; D unclear. CDR1 and CDR2 (germline): MDHEN, SYDVKM. The CDR3 has 13 residues. V was shortened by 7 bases and J by 0 bases, with 7 bases between the two germline ends.

The rearrangement joins TRBV3-1 to TRBJ1-4; tentative D call: TRBD1 (6 bases). Trimming left V 7 bases short and J 8 bases short, with 17 bases between. The CDR3 spans 14 residues. The germline gives CDR1 LGHDT, CDR2 YNNKEL (reference sequence). The CDR3 DNA reads TGTGCCAGCAACAACAGGGCGTCGAGCGAAAAACTGTTTTTT. It translates to CASNNRASSEKLFF.

The chain couples TRBV12-3 or TRBV12-4 to TRBJ2-7; 8 bases line up with TRBD2. V lost 4 bases, J lost 2 bases, and 4 bases stayed unmatched. The CDR3 totals 14 residues. The CDR3 loop is CASSSGLAAYEQYF. For the CDR3, the DNA is TGTGCCAGCAGTTCCGGACTAGCAGCCTACGAGCAGTACTTC.

This clonotype was counted between two and nine times. The gene calls are TRBV11-2 and TRBJ2-1; 8 bases are shared with TRBD2. This CDR3 spans 16 amino acids. V was clipped by 5 bases and J by 0 bases; unmatched bases: 6. Per germline, CDR1 SGHAT and CDR2 FQNNGV. In nucleotides, the CDR3 is TGTGCCAGCAGCCGCCCTCTAGCGGGCTCCTACAATGAGCAGTTCTTC. As protein: CASSRPLAGSYNEQFF.

This clonotype was recorded many times. J is TRBJ1-2 and V is TRBV6-5, with D possibly matching TRBD1 (6 bases). The germline V gene encodes CDR1 MNHEY and CDR2 SVGAGI. With 0 bases removed from V and 4 bases from J, the gap between germline ends came to 12 bases. This CDR3 comprises 15 residues. The CDR3 spells CASSYSGTPSYGYTF. CDR3 nucleotide sequence: TGTGCCAGCAGTTACTCCGGGACACCAAGCTATGGCTACACCTTC.

This clonotype was counted between two and nine times. The V and J genes are TRBV25-1 and TRBJ2-5, with a tentative D call TRBD1 (7 bases). The V end was cut by 4 bases, the J end by 5 bases, with 17 bases between. There are 15 residues in the CDR3. Germline V gene data show CDR1 as MGHDK and CDR2 as SYGVNS. This CDR3 is CASSAYRGREETQYF. CDR3 in DNA: TGTGCCAGCAGTGCCTACAGGGGTCGGGAGGAGACCCAGTACTTC.

J is TRBJ2-2 and V is TRBV5-6; D unresolved. V was cut by 1 base and J by 4 bases, with 8 bases left in between. The CDR3 totals 14 residues. Germline loops: CDR1 SGHDT, CDR2 YYEEEE. CDR3 region: CASSLFSRTGELFF. Here the CDR3 DNA reads TGTGCCAGCAGCTTGTTTTCCCGCACCGGGGAGCTGTTTTTT.

This chain joins TRBV6-5 and TRBJ2-5; D call uncertain. This CDR3 has 12 residues. Germline values: CDR1 MNHEY, CDR2 SVGAGI. V was shortened by 10 bases and J by 4 bases, with 13 bases between the two germline ends. This chain's CDR3 is CATYPPGETQYF. The CDR3 DNA reads as TGTGCCACCTACCCCCCCGGAGAGACCCAGTACTTC.

Written as DNA, the CDR3 is TGCGCCAGCAGTGATCTGGGGAGACGTAACTATGGCTACACCTTC. It translates to CASSDLGRRNYGYTF. This chain uses TRBV10-2 with TRBJ1-2; D remains unclear. CDR3 length: 15 amino acids. CDR1 is WSHSY, CDR2 SAAADI, per germline. Trimming cost V 3 bases and J 1 base, with 12 bases left between them.

This clonotype has a count of ten or more. The CDR3 nucleotides are TGTGCCAGCCGGAACGGGGCAGGGGGAAATCAGCCCCAGCATTTT. This translates into CASRNGAGGNQPQHF. The V and J genes are TRBV28 and TRBJ1-5; 7 positions agree with TRBD1. CDR1 and CDR2 from the germline V gene are MDHEN and SYDVKM. The CDR3 covers 15 residues. Trimming cost V 8 bases and J 4 bases; bases outside gene matches: 11.

The chain joins TRBV2 to TRBJ2-3; 10 nucleotides agree with TRBD2. V shed 8 bases, J shed 8 bases, and the junction held 4 bases outside the gene matches. Germline V lookup: CDR1 SNHLY, CDR2 FYNNEI. The CDR3 loop spans 12 amino acids. The CDR3 DNA is TGTGCCAGCCTAGCGGGAGATGGTACGCAGTATTTT. Its protein product is CASLAGDGTQYF. The entire variable domain, with the rest obtained from reference TRBV2 and TRBJ2-3, is as follows: EPEVTQTPSHQVTQMGQEVILRCVPISNHLYFYWYRQILGQKVEFLVSFYNNEISEKSEIFDDQFSVERPDGSNFTLKIRSTKLEDSAMYFCASLAGDGTQYFGPGTRLTVL.

The chain combines TRBV20-1 with TRBJ1-5; 8 bases agree with TRBD1. The V gene's germline CDR1 is DFQATT and CDR2 SNEGSKA (reference sequence). With V trimmed by 5 bases and J by 6 bases, 6 bases remained unmatched. The CDR3 covers 13 residues. In DNA form, the CDR3 reads TGCAGTGCTGGTGACAGGGGAGGTCAGCCCCAGCATTTT. Translated, it gives CSAGDRGGQPQHF.

This clonotype was recorded at least ten times. This chain links TRBV15 with TRBJ2-7, with D perhaps TRBD1 or TRBD2 (5 bases each). CDR1 and CDR2 from the germline V gene are LNHNV and YYDKDF (reference sequence). The CDR3 is made up of 16 amino acids. The V end was cut by 0 bases, the J end by 2 bases, with 14 bases between. In DNA, the CDR3 is TGTGCCACCAGCAGAGATAAGGGGAGCCTTCCCTACGAGCAGTACTTC. Its translation: CATSRDKGSLPYEQYF.